This T cell receptor beta chain was sequenced during a study of T cell repertoires in cytomegalovirus infection. Background on the study: In public TCR beta signatures, there were indications of both CMV infection and matching HLA type.

TCRdb ran MiXCR on the reads and lists one entry per CDR3 protein. The top ten hold around 13% of the sample, which has approximately 500,000 distinct CDR3 sequences, 26% seen once. About this clonotype: Its specificity is not known.

General study points: Across the ex vivo response, the dominant clonotypes were HLA-C-restricted CMV-specific TCR beta clonotypes. Individuals carrying CMV plus the relevant HLA were identified by cumulative frequency of public TCR beta families.

The sample consisted of PBMCs. This TCR was recovered from a human donor in good health (CMV status not recorded). Some clones in this sample may be carry-over from other donors' samples.

The CDR3 sequence: CASSEILGKDTDTQYF. Written as DNA, the CDR3 is TGTGCCAGTAGTGAAATTCTCGGGAAAGATACAGATACGCAGTATTTT. This chain joins TRBV19 and TRBJ2-3; TRBD2 is a possible D gene (5 bases). Per the germline V gene, CDR1 is LNHDA and CDR2 is SQIVND (reference sequence). The CDR3 is 16 amino acids. Trimming pared 5 bases from V and 3 bases from J, leaving 18 bases between.